This TCR beta chain is from a study of response to subunit inactivated influenza vaccine. Study-wide points: New T cells are recruited in small numbers by each seasonal influenza vaccination, according to the authors' suggestion.

TCRdb passed the RT-PCR reads through MiXCR, listing each CDR3 protein once. This table has approximately 530,000 distinct CDR3 sequences, 10% to 15% appearing once. The CDR3 has 14 residues. V lost 2 bases, J lost 2 bases, and 9 bases lay in between. Germline assignment: CDR1 ENHRY and CDR2 SYGVKD. A remark on this clonotype: What it binds is unknown.

Sample: PBMCs from blood, taken about 40 days after vaccination. The chain links TRBV10-3 to TRBJ2-5, with D possibly called TRBD1 or TRBD2 (5 bases each). The receptor was isolated from a man aged 45 to 65 who received an inactivated influenza vaccine. This CDR3 reads CAISEPGRQETQYF. DNA for the CDR3: TGTGCCATCAGTGAGCCGGGACGGCAAGAGACCCAGTACTTC.